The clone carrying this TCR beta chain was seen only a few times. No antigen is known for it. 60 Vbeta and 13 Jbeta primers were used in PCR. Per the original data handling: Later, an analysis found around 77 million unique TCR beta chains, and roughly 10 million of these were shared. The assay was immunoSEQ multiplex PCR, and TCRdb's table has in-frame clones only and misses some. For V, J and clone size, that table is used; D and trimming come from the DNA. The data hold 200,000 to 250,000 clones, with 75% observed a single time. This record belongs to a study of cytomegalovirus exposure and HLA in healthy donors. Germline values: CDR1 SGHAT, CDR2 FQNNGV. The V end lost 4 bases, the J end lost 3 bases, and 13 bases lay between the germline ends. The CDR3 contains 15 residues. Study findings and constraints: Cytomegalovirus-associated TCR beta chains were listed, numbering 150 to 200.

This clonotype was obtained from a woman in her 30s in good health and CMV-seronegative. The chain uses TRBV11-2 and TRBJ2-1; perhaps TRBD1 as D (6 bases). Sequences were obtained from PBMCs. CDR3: CASSSPGQFYNEQFF. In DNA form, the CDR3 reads TGTGCCAGCAGCTCCCCAGGACAGTTCTACAATGAGCAGTTCTTC.